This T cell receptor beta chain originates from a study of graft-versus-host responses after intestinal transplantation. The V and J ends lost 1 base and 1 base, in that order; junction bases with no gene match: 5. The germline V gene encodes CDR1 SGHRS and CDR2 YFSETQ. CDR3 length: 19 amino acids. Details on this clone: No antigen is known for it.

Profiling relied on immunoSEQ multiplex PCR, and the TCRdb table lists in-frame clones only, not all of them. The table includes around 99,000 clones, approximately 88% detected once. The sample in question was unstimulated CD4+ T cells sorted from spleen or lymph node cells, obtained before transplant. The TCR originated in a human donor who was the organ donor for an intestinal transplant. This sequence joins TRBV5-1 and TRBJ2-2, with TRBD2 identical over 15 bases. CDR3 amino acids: CASSLQGLAGGRNTGELFF. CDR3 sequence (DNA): TGCGCCAGCAGCTTGCAGGGACTAGCGGGGGGCCGGAACACCGGGGAGCTGTTTTTT. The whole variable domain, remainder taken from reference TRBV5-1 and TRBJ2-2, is KAGVTQTPRYLIKTRGQQVTLSCSPISGHRSVSWYQQTPGQGLQFLFEYFSETQRNKGNFPGRFSGRQFSNSRSEMNVSTLELGDSALYLCASSLQGLAGGRNTGELFFGEGSRLTVL.